This T cell receptor (beta chain) was obtained from a study of T cell responses to AZD1222 COVID-19 vaccine (TCRdb year 2021). Some background on the complete study: TCR sequencing was performed for more than 230 trial participants, of whom 200 to 220 were given two doses of AZD1222 and about 25 were given two doses of MenACWY control vaccine. Enrollment into the trials was organized by age into subgroups of 18-55, 56-69 and 70-plus years, and those subgroups contained approximately 160, 26 and 62 TCR-sequenced participants, respectively.

Points on this clone: Its target antigen remains unknown. No much larger clonotype is one base removed from it; base qualities were not supplied.

What the time point label conveys for this sample: baseline before first vaccination. The treatment or condition label, read with the paper, signifies: meningococcal conjugate vaccine given as trial control. Vaccinee samples were obtained from the UK trials COV001 and COV002, which included a single-blind randomized controlled phase 2/3 trial of AZD1222 (ChAdOx1 nCoV-19) in healthy adults. Trial participant PBMC samples were collected at day 0 and day 28 after the second dose for TCRbeta chain sequencing. The CDR3 measures 16 amino acids from cysteine to phenylalanine. Here the CDR3 DNA is all that survives: 48 bases in frame from base 1. Based on the germline V gene, the CDR1 and CDR2 sequences are MGHDK and SYGVNS. At the junction V is shortened by 3 bases and J by 0 bases, with 11 bases in between. What the research found in general, with its limitations: Because no samples from the day 14 peak response were available, repertoires could be characterized only after the peak T cell response. A significant rise in spike-specific TCR breadth and depth was observed after two AZD1222 doses relative to day 0 and relative to MenACWY recipients. CD4 TCRs associated with the vaccine covered the entire spike protein, and the dominant responses were in regions 160-218 and 743-854. Most participants were white British and females outnumbered males, and the authors suggested that clonal diversity may have been underestimated. In the small 56-69-year group, the increase in depth fell short of significance, most likely because of low power. Conclusions about previously exposed vaccinees are limited because only a handful of AZD1222 recipients were SARS-CoV-2 seropositive at baseline. Reportedly, almost half of the unique spike-specific TCRs recognized epitopes lying outside the regions that are mutated in the B.1.351 and B.1.1.7 variants.

The CDR3 regions of human TCRbeta chains were analyzed by immunosequencing. From the authors' description of their analysis: TCRs in the repertoires were compared against a reference library of SARS-CoV-2-specific TCRs that had been generated with the MIRA antigen-specificity platform. Breadth was defined as the fraction of unique TCRs that were SARS-CoV-2-associated. Depth was defined as the fraction of total T cells that were SARS-CoV-2-associated. Each spike-specific TCR was assigned to its reactive spike region and to a CD4 or CD8 class using the MIRA data. Log10-transformed breadth and depth values were compared by one-way ANOVA with Sidak's multiple comparisons tests. This immuneACCESS table, as held by TCRdb, lists in-frame sequences with V and J called but not all clones. Of the missing ones, under half trace to an unresolved V gene in checked studies; the others have no known cause. V, J and clone size are those of that table, while D and trimming were read from the DNA. Present in this sample are tens of thousands of clones, 91% of which were seen just once. Less than 5.5% of the sample is in the top ten clones.

The origin of this receptor is an adult in good health. Sample: peripheral blood, taken on day 0 of MenACWY control vaccination. This sequence uses TRBV25-1 and TRBJ2-2; TRBD1 is a weak D gene call, 5 bases matching. The DNA reads TGTGCCAGCAGTGAGTCAGGGCAGGCGAACACCGGGGAGCTGTTTTTT. Its translation reads: CASSESGQANTGELFF.